This T cell receptor (beta chain) is from a study of blood T cells in healthy people across ages. Looked up from germline, CDR1 is KGHDR and CDR2 is SFDVKD. CDR3 length: 16 amino acids. The V end was cut by 5 bases, the J end by 1 base, with 13 bases between. Through a sample-barcoded 5' primer and a J-beta primer mix, a second PCR was run for 7 to 11 cycles. Using its own MiXCR run on the 5' RACE reads, TCRdb lists one record per CDR3 protein. Among 700,000 or so distinct CDR3 sequences, approximately 21% were seen once, and the ten largest hold 22%. The chain uses TRBV24-1 and TRBJ2-2; possibly TRBD2 for D (6 bases). This receptor was identified in an older man in good health. Source material: blood. As DNA, the CDR3 is TGTGCCACCAGTGGAGGATTGCGGGGGAACACCGGGGAGCTGTTTTTT. Amino acid sequence: CATSGGLRGNTGELFF.